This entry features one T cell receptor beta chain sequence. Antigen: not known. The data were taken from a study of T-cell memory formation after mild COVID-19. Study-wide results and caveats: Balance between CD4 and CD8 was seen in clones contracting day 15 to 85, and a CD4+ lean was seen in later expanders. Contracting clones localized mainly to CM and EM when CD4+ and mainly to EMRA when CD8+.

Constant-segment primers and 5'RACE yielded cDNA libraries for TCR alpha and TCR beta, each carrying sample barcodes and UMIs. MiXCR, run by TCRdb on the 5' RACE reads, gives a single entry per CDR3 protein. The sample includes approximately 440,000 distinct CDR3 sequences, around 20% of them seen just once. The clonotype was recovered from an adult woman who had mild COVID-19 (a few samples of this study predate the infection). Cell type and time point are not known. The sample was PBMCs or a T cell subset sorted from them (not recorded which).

This CDR3 reads CASSNQGASYEQYF. The CDR3 nucleotides are TGTGCCAGCAGTAACCAGGGGGCCTCCTACGAGCAGTACTTC. The gene calls are TRBV25-1 and TRBJ2-7; 8 nucleotides align to TRBD1. Losses at the gene ends were 5 bases for V and 0 bases for J; bases not matched to a gene: 3. The CDR3 consists of 14 residues. The germline V gene encodes CDR1 MGHDK and CDR2 SYGVNS.